The TCR beta chain described here comes from a study of beta chain features in type 1 diabetes. The CDR3 runs 15 residues. CDR1 is SGHNT, CDR2 YYREEE, per germline (reference sequence). The V segment lost 2 bases and the J segment 0 bases; nucleotides outside the gene matches: 2. Every bit of the isolated RNA underwent reverse transcription, so sequencing read expressed TCRB transcripts. Repertoires were generated with immunoSEQ multiplex PCR, while TCRdb's copy carries only in-frame clones and drops some. The table records around 430,000 clones, over 25% of them present only once. The receptor was derived from a man between 18 and 35 years old in good health. The chain uses TRBV5-4 and TRBJ2-1, with 7 bases aligning to TRBD1. The sequencing input was naive CD4+ T cells from blood. CDR3 bases: TGTGCCAGCAGCTTTGACAGGGCCTCCTACAATGAGCAGTTCTTC. This translates into CASSFDRASYNEQFF.